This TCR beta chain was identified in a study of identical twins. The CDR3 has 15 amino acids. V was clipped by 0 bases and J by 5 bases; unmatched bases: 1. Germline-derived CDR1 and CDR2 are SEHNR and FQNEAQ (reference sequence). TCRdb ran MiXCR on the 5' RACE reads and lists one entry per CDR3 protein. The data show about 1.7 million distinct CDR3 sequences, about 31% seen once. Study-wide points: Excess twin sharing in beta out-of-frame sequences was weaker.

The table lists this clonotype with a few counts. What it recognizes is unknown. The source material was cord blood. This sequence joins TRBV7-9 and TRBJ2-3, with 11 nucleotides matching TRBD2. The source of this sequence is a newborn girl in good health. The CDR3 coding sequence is TGTGCCAGCAGCTTAGCTAGCGGGGGGGGAGATACGCAGTATTTT. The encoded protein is CASSLASGGGDTQYF.